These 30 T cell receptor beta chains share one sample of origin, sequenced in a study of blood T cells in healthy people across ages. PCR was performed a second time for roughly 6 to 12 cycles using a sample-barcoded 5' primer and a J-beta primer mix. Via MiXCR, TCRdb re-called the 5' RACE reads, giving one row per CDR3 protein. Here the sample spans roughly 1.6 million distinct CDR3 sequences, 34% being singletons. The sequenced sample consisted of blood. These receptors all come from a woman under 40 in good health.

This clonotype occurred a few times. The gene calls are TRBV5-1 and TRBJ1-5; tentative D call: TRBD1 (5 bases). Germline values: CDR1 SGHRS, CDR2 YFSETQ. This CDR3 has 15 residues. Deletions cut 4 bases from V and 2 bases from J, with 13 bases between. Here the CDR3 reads CASSADGGGNQPQHF. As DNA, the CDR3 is TGCGCCAGCAGCGCCGACGGGGGTGGCAATCAGCCCCAGCATTTT.

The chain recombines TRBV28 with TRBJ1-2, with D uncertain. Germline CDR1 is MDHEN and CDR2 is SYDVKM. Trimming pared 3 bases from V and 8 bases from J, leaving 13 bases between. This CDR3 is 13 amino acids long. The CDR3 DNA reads TGTGCCAGCAGTTTCAACACCGTGATAGGCTACACCTTC. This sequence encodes CASSFNTVIGYTF.

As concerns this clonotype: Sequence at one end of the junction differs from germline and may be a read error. The CDR3 DNA follows: TGTGTCAGCCACGGACAGGGCACCTACGAGCAGTACTTC. Protein product: CVSHGQGTYEQYF. The chain couples TRBV27 to TRBJ2-7; 8 bases match TRBD1. Germline-derived CDR1 and CDR2 are MNHEY and SMNVEV (reference sequence). The CDR3 runs to 13 residues.

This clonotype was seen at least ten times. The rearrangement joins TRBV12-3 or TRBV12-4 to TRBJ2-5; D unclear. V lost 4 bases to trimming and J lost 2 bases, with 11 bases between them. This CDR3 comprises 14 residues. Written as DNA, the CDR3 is TGTGCCAGCAGTTCGCCCGCGCTACAAGAGACCCAGTACTTC. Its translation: CASSSPALQETQYF.

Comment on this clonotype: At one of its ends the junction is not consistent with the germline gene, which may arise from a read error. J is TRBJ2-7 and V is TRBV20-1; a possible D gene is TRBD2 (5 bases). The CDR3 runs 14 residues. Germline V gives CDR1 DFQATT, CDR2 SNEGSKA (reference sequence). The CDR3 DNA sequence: TGCAGTGTAGCGCTAGCTAGCAGCTCCTACGAACAGTACTTC. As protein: CSVALASSSYEQYF.

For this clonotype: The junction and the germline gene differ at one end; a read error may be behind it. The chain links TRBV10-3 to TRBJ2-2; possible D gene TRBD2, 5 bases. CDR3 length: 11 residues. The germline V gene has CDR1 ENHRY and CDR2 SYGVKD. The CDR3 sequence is CAIKGTGERFF. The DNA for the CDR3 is TGTGCCATCAAAGGCACCGGGGAGCGGTTTTTT.

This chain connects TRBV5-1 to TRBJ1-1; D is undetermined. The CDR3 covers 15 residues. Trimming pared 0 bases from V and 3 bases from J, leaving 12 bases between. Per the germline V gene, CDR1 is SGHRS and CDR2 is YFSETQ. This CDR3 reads CASSLVRAEDTEAFF. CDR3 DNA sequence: TGCGCCAGCAGCTTGGTTCGGGCAGAAGACACTGAAGCTTTCTTT.

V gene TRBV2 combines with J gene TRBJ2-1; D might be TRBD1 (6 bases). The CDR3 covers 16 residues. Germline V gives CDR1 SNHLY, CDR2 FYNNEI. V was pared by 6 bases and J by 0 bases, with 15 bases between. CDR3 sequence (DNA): TGTGCCAGCAGCTACTACAGGGTCCCCTCCTACAATGAGCAGTTCTTC. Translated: CASSYYRVPSYNEQFF.

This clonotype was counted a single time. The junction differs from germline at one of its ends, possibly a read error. In nucleotides, the CDR3 is TGTGCCTGCAGCCTGGACCCTGAGGAGTGGCGGTACTTC. It encodes CACSLDPEEWRYF. This chain joins TRBV5-5 and TRBJ2-7; D not certain. CDR1 is SGHKS and CDR2 is YYEKEE in the germline V gene (reference sequence). The CDR3 is 13 amino acids.

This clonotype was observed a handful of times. CDR3 sequence: CASSRDRIAGMSNEQFF. CDR3 in DNA: TGCGCCAGCAGCCGAGATCGGATAGCGGGGATGTCGAATGAGCAGTTCTTC. The gene calls are TRBV4-1 and TRBJ2-1; TRBD2 agrees at 8 bases. J gave up 7 bases and V 4 bases, and 15 bases lay outside the gene matches. The germline V gene has CDR1 MGHRA and CDR2 YSYEKL. The CDR3 spans 17 residues.

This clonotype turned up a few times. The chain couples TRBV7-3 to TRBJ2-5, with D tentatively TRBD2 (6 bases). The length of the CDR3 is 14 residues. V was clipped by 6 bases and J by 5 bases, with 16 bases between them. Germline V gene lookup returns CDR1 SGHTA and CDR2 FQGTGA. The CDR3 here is CASSPGVERETQYF. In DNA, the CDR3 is TGTGCCAGCAGTCCGGGGGTAGAGAGGGAGACCCAGTACTTC.

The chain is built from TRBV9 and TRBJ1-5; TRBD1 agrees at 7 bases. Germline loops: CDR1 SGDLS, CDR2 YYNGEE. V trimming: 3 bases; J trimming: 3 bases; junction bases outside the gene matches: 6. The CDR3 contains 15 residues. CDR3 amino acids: CASSGTGTDNQPQHF. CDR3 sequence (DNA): TGTGCCAGCAGCGGAACCGGGACAGACAATCAGCCCCAGCATTTT.

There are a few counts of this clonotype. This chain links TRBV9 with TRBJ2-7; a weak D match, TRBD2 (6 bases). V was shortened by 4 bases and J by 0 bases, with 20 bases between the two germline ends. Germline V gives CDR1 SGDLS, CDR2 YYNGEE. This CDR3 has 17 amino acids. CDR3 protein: CASSPLQVVAASYEQYF. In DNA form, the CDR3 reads TGTGCCAGCAGCCCCCTCCAGGTTGTAGCGGCCTCCTACGAGCAGTACTTC.

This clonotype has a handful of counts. The CDR3 nucleotides read TGTGCCAGCAGCGAACGGTCGGGACAGGATTCTAACTATGGCTACACCTTC. Protein product: CASSERSGQDSNYGYTF. The chain joins TRBV9 to TRBJ1-2; 8 nucleotides line up with TRBD1. The germline CDR1 and CDR2 sequences are SGDLS and YYNGEE. This CDR3 has 17 residues. With V trimmed by 3 bases and J by 0 bases, 10 bases remained unmatched.

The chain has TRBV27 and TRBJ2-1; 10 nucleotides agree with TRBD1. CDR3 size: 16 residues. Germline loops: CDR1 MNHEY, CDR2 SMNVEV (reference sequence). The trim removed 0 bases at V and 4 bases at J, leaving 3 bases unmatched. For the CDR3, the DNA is TGTGCCAGCAGTTTATCGAGGACAGGGGGTTACAATGAGCAGTTCTTC. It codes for CASSLSRTGGYNEQFF.

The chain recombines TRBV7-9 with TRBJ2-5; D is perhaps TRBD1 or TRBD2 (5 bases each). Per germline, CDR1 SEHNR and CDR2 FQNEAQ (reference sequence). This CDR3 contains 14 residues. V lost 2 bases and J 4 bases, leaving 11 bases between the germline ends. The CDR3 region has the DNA TGTGCCAGCAGCTTATCAGGGAGCGGAGAGACCCAGTACTTC. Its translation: CASSLSGSGETQYF.

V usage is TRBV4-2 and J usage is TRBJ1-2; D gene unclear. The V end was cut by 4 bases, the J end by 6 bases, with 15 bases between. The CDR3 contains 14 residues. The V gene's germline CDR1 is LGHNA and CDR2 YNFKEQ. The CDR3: CASSPGLQRHGYTF. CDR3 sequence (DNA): TGTGCCAGCAGCCCCGGCCTCCAGCGACATGGCTACACCTTC.

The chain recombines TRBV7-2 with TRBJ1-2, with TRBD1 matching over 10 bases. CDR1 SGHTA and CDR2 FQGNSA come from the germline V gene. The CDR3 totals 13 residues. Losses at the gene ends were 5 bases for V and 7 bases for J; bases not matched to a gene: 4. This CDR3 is CASSLWDRGGYTF. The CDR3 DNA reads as TGTGCCAGCAGCCTATGGGACAGGGGTGGCTACACCTTC. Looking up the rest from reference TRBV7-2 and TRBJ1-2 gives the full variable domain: GAGVSQSPSNKVTEKGKDVELRCDPISGHTALYWYRQSLGQGLEFLIYFQGNSAPDKSGLPSDRFSAERTGGSVSTLTIQRTQQEDSAVYLCASSLWDRGGYTFGSGTRLTVV.

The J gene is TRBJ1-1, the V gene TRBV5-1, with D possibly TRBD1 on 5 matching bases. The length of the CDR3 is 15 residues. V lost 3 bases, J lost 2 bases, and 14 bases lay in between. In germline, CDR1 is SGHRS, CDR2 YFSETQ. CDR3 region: CASSSMRGVNTEAFF. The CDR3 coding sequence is TGCGCCAGCAGCTCCATGCGGGGGGTAAACACTGAAGCTTTCTTT.

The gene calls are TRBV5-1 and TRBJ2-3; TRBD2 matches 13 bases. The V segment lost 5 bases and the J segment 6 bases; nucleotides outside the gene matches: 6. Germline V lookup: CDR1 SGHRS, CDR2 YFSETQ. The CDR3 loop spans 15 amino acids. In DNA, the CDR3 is TGCGCCAGCAGGTCGACTAGCGGGAGGTTCGATACGCAGTATTTT. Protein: CASRSTSGRFDTQYF.

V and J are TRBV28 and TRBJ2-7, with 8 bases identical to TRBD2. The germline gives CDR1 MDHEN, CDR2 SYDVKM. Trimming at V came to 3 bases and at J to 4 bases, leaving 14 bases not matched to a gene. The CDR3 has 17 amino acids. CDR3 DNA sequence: TGTGCCAGCAGTTTCCCCCGGACTAGCAGCCGCCTTTACGAGCAGTACTTC. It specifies CASSFPRTSSRLYEQYF.

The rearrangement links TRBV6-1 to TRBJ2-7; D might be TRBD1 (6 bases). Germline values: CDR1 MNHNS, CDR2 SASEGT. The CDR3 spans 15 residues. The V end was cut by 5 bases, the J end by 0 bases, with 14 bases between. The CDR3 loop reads CASSSTGTLSYEQYF. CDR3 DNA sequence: TGTGCCAGCAGTAGCACCGGGACACTCTCCTACGAGCAGTACTTC.

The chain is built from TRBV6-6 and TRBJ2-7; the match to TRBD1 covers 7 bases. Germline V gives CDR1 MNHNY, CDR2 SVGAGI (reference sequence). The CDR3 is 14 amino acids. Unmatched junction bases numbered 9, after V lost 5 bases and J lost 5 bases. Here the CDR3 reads CASSGTASRDEQYF. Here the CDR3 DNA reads TGTGCCAGCAGTGGGACAGCCTCAAGGGACGAGCAGTACTTC.

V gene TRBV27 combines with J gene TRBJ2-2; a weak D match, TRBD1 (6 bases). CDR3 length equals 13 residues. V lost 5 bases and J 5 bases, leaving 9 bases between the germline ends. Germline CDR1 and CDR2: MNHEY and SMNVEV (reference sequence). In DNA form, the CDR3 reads TGTGCCAGCAGTAACACAGGGACCGGGGAGCTGTTTTTT. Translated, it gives CASSNTGTGELFF.

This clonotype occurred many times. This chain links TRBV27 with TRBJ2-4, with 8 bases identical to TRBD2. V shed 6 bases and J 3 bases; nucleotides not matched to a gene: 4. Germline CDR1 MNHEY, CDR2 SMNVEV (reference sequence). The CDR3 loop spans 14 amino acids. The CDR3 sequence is CASRAAGGKNIQYF. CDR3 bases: TGTGCCAGCAGGGCCGCGGGGGGCAAAAACATTCAGTACTTC.

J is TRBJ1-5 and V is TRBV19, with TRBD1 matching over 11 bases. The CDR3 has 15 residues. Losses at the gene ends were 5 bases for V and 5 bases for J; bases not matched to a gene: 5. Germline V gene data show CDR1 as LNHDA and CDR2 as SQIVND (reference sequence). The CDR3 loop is CASSPMDRGHQPQHF. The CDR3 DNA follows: TGTGCCAGTAGTCCTATGGACAGGGGGCATCAGCCCCAGCATTTT.

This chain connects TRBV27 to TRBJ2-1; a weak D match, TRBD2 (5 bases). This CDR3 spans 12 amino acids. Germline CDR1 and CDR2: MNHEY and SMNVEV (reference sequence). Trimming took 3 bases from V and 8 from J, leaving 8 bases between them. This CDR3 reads CASSFGVHEQFF. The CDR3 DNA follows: TGTGCCAGCAGTTTCGGGGTTCATGAGCAGTTCTTC.

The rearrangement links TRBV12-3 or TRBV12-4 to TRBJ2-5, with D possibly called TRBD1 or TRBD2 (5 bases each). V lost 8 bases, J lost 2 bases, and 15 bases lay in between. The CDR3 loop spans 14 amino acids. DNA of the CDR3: TGTGCCAGCTCCGGGGCAGGAGCACAAGAGACCCAGTACTTC. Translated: CASSGAGAQETQYF.

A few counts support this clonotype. The CDR3 region is CSVAGTARAGELFF. DNA of the CDR3: TGCAGCGTCGCCGGGACAGCGAGAGCCGGGGAGCTGTTTTTT. The chain uses TRBV29-1 and TRBJ2-2; 7 nucleotides agree with TRBD1. With V trimmed by 6 bases and J by 6 bases, 10 bases remained unmatched. The CDR3 length is 14 residues. The germline gives CDR1 SQVTM, CDR2 ANQGSEA.

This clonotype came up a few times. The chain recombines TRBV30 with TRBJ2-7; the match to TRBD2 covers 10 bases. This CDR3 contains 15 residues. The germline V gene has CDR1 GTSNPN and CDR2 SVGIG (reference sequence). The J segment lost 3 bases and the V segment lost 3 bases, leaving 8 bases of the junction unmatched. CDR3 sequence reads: CAWRSSGGAVYEQYF. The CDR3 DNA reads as TGTGCCTGGAGGTCGAGCGGGGGGGCCGTCTACGAGCAGTACTTC. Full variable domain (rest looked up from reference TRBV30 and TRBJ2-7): SQTIHQWPATLVQPVGSPLSLECTVEGTSNPNLYWYRQAAGRGLQLLFYSVGIGQISSEVPQNLSASRPQDRQFILSSKKLLLSDSGFYLCAWRSSGGAVYEQYFGPGTRLTVT.